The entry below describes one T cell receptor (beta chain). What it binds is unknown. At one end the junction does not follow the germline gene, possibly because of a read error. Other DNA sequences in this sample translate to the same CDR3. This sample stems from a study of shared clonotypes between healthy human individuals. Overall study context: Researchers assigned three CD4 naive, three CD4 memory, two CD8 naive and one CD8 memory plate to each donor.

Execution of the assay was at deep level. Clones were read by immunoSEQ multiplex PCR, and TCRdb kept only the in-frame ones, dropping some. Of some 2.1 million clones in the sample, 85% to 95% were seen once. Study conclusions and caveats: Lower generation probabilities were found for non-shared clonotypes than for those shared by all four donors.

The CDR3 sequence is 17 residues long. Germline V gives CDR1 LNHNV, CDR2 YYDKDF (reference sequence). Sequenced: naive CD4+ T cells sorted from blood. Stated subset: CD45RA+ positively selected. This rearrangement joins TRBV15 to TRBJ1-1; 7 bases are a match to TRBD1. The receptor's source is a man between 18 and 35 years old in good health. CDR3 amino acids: CATSLEIIYRGNTEAFF. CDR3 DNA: TGTGCCACCAGCCTAGAAATAATCTACAGGGGAAACACCGAAGCTTTCTTT.